This T cell receptor (beta chain) was retrieved from a study of T cells expressing NK-cell markers. Following a re-call of the 5' RACE reads, TCRdb has one entry per CDR3 protein and lacks DNA. This sample's table has about 460,000 distinct CDR3 sequences. In germline, CDR1 is SGHRS, CDR2 YFSETQ. The CDR3 has 14 amino acids. The specimen was blood T cells: a sorted CD56 or NKG2C T cell subset, CD4+ or CD8+ T cells, or bulk PBMC T cells (not recorded which). The chain joins TRBV5-1 to TRBJ2-7. The sequence came from a woman aged 45-59 years in good health. The chain's CDR3 is CASSLPGLDGEQYF. The variable domain in full, completed from reference TRBV5-1 and TRBJ2-7, reads KAGVTQTPRYLIKTRGQQVTLSCSPISGHRSVSWYQQTPGQGLQFLFEYFSETQRNKGNFPGRFSGRQFSNSRSEMNVSTLELGDSALYLCASSLPGLDGEQYFGPGTRLTVT.